This T cell receptor (beta chain) was identified during a study of T cell responses to AZD1222 COVID-19 vaccine. General study findings and limits: Vaccine-associated CD4 TCRs spanned spike, dominant at 160-218 and 743-854. The reported proportion of spike-specific TCRs targeting unmutated variant regions was nearly half. Every sample of the repertoires postdated the peak T cell response.

The CDR3 runs 15 residues. The V gene lost 3 bases and the J gene lost 2 bases, with 12 bases spanning the gap. Germline values: CDR1 SGHTA, CDR2 FQGNSA. Note on this clone: Its matching antigen is unknown.

Some clones are missing from TCRdb's copy, which holds only in-frame ones; the method was immunoSEQ multiplex PCR. Counted here are about 110,000 clones, 88% occurring once; the ten biggest clones make up 6.5%. Researchers grouped second doses given at about 4 or about 12 weeks into one pool. The TCR comes from an adult who received the AZD1222 COVID-19 vaccine. The genes are TRBV7-2 and TRBJ2-3; D not certain. Specimen: peripheral blood, collected 28 days after the second AZD1222 dose. The CDR3 nucleotides read TGTGCCAGCAGCTTTAGGGTCTCACCCACAGATACGCAGTATTTT. Its protein product is CASSFRVSPTDTQYF.